The present T cell receptor beta chain was sequenced within a study of blood T cells in healthy people across ages. The authors ran a second PCR of about 6 to 11 cycles using a sample-barcoded 5' primer and a J-beta primer mix. From the 5' RACE reads, TCRdb called clonotypes with MiXCR, one entry per CDR3 protein. Here the sample spans approximately 600,000 distinct CDR3 sequences, 58% being singletons. With 0 bases removed from V and 7 bases from J, the gap between germline ends came to 7 bases. This CDR3 region has 13 residues. Germline CDR1 reads DFQATT; CDR2 reads SNEGSKA (reference sequence). Sequenced sample: blood. This clonotype originated in a man in his 60s in good health. V usage is TRBV20-1 and J usage is TRBJ1-6, with unresolved D. The CDR3 reads CSARDRSNSPLHF. The CDR3, as DNA: TGCAGTGCTAGAGATCGGTCCAATTCACCCCTCCACTTT.